The source of this T cell receptor (beta chain) is a study of T-cell reconstitution after alpha-beta-depleted transplantation in children. CDR1 and CDR2 (germline): WNHNN, SYGVQD (reference sequence). With 4 bases clipped from V and 0 bases from J, the junction kept 7 bases outside the gene matches. This CDR3 has 16 residues. A TCRbeta library incorporating unique molecular identifiers was prepared. TCRdb reprocessed the PCR reads with MiXCR, giving one entry per CDR3 protein. The repertoire consists of hundreds of thousands of distinct CDR3 sequences, with about 10% occurring once and the leading ten covering around 9.1%.

The chain links TRBV10-1 to TRBJ2-5; 8 bases map to TRBD2. The sequencing here drew on PBMCs from the stem cell graft donor, taken from the stem cell graft. The source of this sequence is a human donor who donated a stem cell graft to a child with SCID. The CDR3: CASSAERGTNQETQYF. CDR3 in DNA: TGCGCCAGCAGTGCAGAGCGGGGGACTAACCAAGAGACCCAGTACTTC.